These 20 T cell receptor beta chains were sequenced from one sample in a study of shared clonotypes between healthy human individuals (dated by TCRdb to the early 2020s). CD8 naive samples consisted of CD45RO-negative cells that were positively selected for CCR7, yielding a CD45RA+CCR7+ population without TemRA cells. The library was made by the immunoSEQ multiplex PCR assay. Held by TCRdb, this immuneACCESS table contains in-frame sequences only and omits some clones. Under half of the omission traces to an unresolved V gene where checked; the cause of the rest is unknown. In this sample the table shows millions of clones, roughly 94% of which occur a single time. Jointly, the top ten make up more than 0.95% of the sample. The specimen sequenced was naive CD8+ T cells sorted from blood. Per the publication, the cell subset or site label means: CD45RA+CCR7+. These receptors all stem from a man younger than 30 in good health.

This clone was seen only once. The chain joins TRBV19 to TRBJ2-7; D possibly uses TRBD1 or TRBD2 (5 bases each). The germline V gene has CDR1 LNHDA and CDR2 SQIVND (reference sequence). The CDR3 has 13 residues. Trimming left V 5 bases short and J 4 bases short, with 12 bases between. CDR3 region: CASSEGNWYEQYF. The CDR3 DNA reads TGTGCCAGTAGTGAGGGGAATTGGTACGAGCAGTACTTC.

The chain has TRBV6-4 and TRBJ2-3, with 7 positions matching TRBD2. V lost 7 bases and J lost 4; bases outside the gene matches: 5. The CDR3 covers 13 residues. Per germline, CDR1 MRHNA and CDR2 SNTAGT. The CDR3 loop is CASIGAGADTQYF. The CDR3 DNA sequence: TGTGCCAGCATTGGTGCGGGAGCAGATACGCAGTATTTT.

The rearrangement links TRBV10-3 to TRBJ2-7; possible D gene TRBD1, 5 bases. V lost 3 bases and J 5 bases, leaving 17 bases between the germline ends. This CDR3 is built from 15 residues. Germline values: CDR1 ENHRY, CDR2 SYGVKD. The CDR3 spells CAISEGWGRQNEQYF. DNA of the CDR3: TGTGCCATCAGTGAAGGGTGGGGCCGCCAGAACGAGCAGTACTTC.

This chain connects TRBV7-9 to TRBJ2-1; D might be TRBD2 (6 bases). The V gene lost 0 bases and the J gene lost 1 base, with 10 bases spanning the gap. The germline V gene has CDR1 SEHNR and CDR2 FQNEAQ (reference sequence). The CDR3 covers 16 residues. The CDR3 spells CASSLAGGGSYNEQFF. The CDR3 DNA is TGTGCCAGCAGCTTAGCGGGGGGTGGTTCCTACAATGAGCAGTTCTTC.

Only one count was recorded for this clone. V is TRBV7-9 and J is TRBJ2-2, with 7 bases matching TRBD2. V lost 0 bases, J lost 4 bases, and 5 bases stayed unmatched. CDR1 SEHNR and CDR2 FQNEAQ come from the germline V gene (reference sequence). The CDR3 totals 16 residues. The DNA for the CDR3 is TGTGCCAGCAGCTTAGCGCCTAGCGGAATCACCGGGGAGCTGTTTTTT. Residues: CASSLAPSGITGELFF. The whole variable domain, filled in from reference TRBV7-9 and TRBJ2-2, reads DTGVSQNPRHKITKRGQNVTFRCDPISEHNRLYWYRQTLGQGPEFLTYFQNEAQLEKSRLLSDRFSAERPKGSFSTLEIQRTEQGDSAMYLCASSLAPSGITGELFFGEGSRLTVL.

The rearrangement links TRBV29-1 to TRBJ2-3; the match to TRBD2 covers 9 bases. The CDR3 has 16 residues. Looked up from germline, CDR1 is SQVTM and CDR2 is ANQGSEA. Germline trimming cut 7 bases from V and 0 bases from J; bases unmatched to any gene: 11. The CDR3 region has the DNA TGCAGCGCCGAAGTAGCGGGGGACTCTAGCACAGATACGCAGTATTTT. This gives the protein CSAEVAGDSSTDTQYF.

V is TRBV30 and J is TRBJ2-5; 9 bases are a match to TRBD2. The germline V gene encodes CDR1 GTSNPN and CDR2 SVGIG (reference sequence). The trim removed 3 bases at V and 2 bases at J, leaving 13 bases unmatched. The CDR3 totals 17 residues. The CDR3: CAWRPRGGTRDQETQYF. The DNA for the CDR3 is TGTGCCTGGAGACCGCGGGGGGGGACTAGAGATCAAGAGACCCAGTACTTC. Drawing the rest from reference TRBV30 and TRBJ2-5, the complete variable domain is SQTIHQWPATLVQPVGSPLSLECTVEGTSNPNLYWYRQAAGRGLQLLFYSVGIGQISSEVPQNLSASRPQDRQFILSSKKLLLSDSGFYLCAWRPRGGTRDQETQYFGPGTRLLVL.

The DNA of the CDR3 is TGCGCCAGCAGCCAAGATAGGACAGGGGATTCCTACGAGCAGTACTTC. It yields the protein CASSQDRTGDSYEQYF. The J gene is TRBJ2-7, the V gene TRBV4-1, with TRBD1 identical over 9 bases. This CDR3 has 16 residues. Germline CDR1 MGHRA, CDR2 YSYEKL. After removal of 0 bases from V and 1 base from J, the junction contained 4 bases not matched to a gene.

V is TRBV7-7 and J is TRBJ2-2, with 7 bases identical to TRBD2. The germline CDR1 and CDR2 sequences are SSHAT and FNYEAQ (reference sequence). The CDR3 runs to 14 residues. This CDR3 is CASVSGVNTGELFF. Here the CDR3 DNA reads TGTGCTAGCGTGAGCGGGGTGAACACCGGGGAGCTGTTTTTT.

In nucleotides, the CDR3 is TGTGCCAGCAGTGAATTGGGACAGCAACTCCCCGGCGAAAAACTGTTTTTT. It is translated as CASSELGQQLPGEKLFF. The V call is TRBV6-1, the J call TRBJ1-4; 7 bases fit TRBD1. Trimming at V came to 2 bases and at J to 8 bases, leaving 14 bases not matched to a gene. From germline, CDR1 is MNHNS and CDR2 SASEGT. CDR3 length: 17 residues.

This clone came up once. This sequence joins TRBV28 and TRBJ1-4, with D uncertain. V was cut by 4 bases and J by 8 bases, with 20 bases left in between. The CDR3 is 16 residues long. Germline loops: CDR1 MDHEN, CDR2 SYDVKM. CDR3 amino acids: CASSSYDEASEEKLFF. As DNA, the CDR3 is TGTGCCAGCAGTTCCTACGACGAGGCATCTGAGGAAAAACTGTTTTTT.

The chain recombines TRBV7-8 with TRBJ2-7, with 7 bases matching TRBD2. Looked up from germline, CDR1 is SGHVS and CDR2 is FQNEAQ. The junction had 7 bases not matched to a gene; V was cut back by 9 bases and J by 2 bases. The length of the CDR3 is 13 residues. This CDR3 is CAREGGSAYEQYF. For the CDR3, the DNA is TGTGCCAGGGAGGGAGGGAGTGCCTACGAGCAGTACTTC. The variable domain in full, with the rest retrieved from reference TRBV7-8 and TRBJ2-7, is GAGVSQSPRYKVAKRGQDVALRCDPISGHVSLFWYQQALGQGPEFLTYFQNEAQLDKSGLPSDRFFAERPEGSVSTLKIQRTQQEDSAVYLCAREGGSAYEQYFGPGTRLTVT.

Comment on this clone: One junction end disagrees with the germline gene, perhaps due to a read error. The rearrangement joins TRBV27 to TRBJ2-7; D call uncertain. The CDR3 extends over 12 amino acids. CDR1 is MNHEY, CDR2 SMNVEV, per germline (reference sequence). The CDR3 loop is CASSISPDEQYF. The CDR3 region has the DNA TGTGCCAGCAGTATATCGCCTGACGAGCAGTACTTC.

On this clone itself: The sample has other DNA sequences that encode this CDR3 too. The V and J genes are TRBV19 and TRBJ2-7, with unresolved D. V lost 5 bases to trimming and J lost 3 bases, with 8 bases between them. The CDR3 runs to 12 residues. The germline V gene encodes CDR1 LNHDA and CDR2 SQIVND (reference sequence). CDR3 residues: CASSAGDYEQYF. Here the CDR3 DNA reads TGTGCCAGTAGTGCTGGAGACTACGAGCAGTACTTC.

The CDR3 DNA reads TGTGCCACCAGCAGAGCCCAGGGGGACAACGAGCAGTACTTC. Encoded protein: CATSRAQGDNEQYF. J is TRBJ2-7 and V is TRBV15; the match to TRBD1 covers 7 bases. V shed 1 base, J shed 5 bases, and the junction held 5 bases outside the gene matches. Germline V gene sequence: CDR1 LNHNV, CDR2 YYDKDF (reference sequence). CDR3 size: 14 residues.

The CDR3 protein is CASSPEGLASYEQYF. As DNA, the CDR3 is TGCGCCAGCAGCCCGGAGGGACTAGCCTCCTACGAGCAGTACTTC. The chain combines TRBV5-1 with TRBJ2-7; 9 positions match TRBD2. The CDR3 runs 15 residues. The J segment lost 0 bases and the V segment lost 4 bases, leaving 5 bases of the junction unmatched. Per germline, CDR1 SGHRS and CDR2 YFSETQ.

CDR3 nucleotide sequence: TGCGCCAGCAGCATCGGGACAGGGGACGGCTACACCTTC. This encodes CASSIGTGDGYTF. The chain carries TRBV5-1 and TRBJ1-2; the match to TRBD1 covers 10 bases. The germline V gene has CDR1 SGHRS and CDR2 YFSETQ. This CDR3 has 13 residues. V trimming: 4 bases; J trimming: 8 bases; junction bases outside the gene matches: 5.

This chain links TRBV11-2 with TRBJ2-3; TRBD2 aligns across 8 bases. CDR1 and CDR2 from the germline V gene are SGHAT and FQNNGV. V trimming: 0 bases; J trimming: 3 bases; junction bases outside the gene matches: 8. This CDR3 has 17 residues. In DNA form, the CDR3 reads TGTGCCAGCAGCTTAGAGGGGGGAGCGGGAGTTACAGATACGCAGTATTTT. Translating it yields CASSLEGGAGVTDTQYF.

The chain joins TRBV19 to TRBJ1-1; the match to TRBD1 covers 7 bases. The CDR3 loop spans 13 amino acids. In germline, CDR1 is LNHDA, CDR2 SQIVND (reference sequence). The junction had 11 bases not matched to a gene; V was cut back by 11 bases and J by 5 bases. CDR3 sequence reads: CACGTGATTEAFF. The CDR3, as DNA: TGTGCCTGCGGTACAGGGGCTACAACTGAAGCTTTCTTT.

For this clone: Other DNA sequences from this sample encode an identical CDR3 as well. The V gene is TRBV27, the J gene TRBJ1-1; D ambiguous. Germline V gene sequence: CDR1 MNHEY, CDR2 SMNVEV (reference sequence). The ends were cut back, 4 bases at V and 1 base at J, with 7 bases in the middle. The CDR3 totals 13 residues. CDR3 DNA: TGTGCCAGCAGTTCCCCTGGGAACACTGAAGCTTTCTTT. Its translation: CASSSPGNTEAFF.